One sample yielded the 26 T cell receptor beta chains listed below, sequenced in a study of OX40 agonist ivuxolimab in advanced cancers. Profiled with immunoSEQ multiplex PCR; TCRdb holds only in-frame clones, not every one. There are 40,000 to 45,000 clones in the sample; 70% to 90% occur only once, and about 13% lies in the top ten. The sample consisted of CD4+ or CD8+ T cells sorted from blood, taken in a trial of the OX40 agonist ivuxolimab. These receptor sequences come from an adult with an advanced solid tumor such as melanoma, head and neck, liver or kidney cancer.

The rearrangement joins TRBV28 to TRBJ1-5; D remains unclear. V lost 10 bases and J 2 bases, leaving 18 bases between the germline ends. The CDR3 extends over 15 amino acids. The germline gives CDR1 MDHEN, CDR2 SYDVKM. The CDR3 sequence is CATIGPAVGNQPQHF. In nucleotides, the CDR3 is TGTGCCACCATTGGTCCCGCAGTAGGCAATCAGCCCCAGCATTTT.

This chain uses TRBV29-1 with TRBJ1-2; 8 nucleotides line up with TRBD1. This CDR3 is built from 14 residues. V gave up 4 bases and J gave up 0 bases; unmatched junction bases: 4. Germline values: CDR1 SQVTM, CDR2 ANQGSEA. DNA of the CDR3: TGCAGCGTTGGACCGGGACAGGCTAACTATGGCTACACCTTC. Its protein product is CSVGPGQANYGYTF.

The chain is built from TRBV7-2 and TRBJ2-7, with D hard to call. The CDR3 extends over 13 amino acids. Trimming pared 5 bases from V and 3 bases from J, leaving 11 bases between. Germline loops: CDR1 SGHTA, CDR2 FQGNSA. CDR3 in amino acids: CASSPGPNYEQYF. In DNA form, the CDR3 reads TGTGCCAGCAGCCCTGGACCGAACTACGAGCAGTACTTC.

V and J are TRBV29-1 and TRBJ2-5, with D unresolved. CDR1 is SQVTM, CDR2 ANQGSEA, per germline. The CDR3 totals 8 residues. V lost 3 bases and J lost 7, with 0 bases in between. The CDR3 sequence: CSVETQYF. The CDR3 bases are TGCAGCGTTGAGACCCAGTACTTC.

The chain has TRBV14 and TRBJ2-1, with a tentative D call TRBD1 (5 bases). CDR3 length equals 13 residues. V was shortened by 4 bases and J by 13 bases, with 17 bases between the two germline ends. CDR1 and CDR2 from the germline V gene are SGHDN and FVKESK. CDR3 sequence (DNA): TGTGCCAGCAGCCCACAACGGGCAGGGTATCAGTTCTTC. As protein: CASSPQRAGYQFF.

The V call is TRBV6-6, the J call TRBJ1-1, with 7 nucleotides matching TRBD1. Germline V lookup: CDR1 MNHNY, CDR2 SVGAGI (reference sequence). The CDR3 runs 14 residues. Germline trimming cut 3 bases from V and 7 bases from J; bases unmatched to any gene: 8. The CDR3 loop is CASSYARGFGEAFF. The CDR3, as DNA: TGTGCCAGCAGTTATGCCAGGGGGTTCGGTGAAGCTTTCTTT.

In DNA form, the CDR3 reads TGTGCCAGCAGGAAGGGACAGTCCTCCTACGAGCAGTACTTC. It translates to CASRKGQSSYEQYF. The J gene is TRBJ2-7, the V gene TRBV6-1, with 7 bases fitting TRBD1. With 6 bases clipped from V and 0 bases from J, the junction kept 5 bases outside the gene matches. The length of the CDR3 is 14 residues. Germline CDR1 and CDR2: MNHNS and SASEGT.

The table lists this clone with a count of one. The V and J genes are TRBV11-2 and TRBJ2-4; D is unresolved. The CDR3 consists of 17 residues. Germline V lookup: CDR1 SGHAT, CDR2 FQNNGV. Trimming removed 1 base from V and 0 bases from J, with 13 bases in between. The CDR3: CASSLGLTLLAKNIQYF. The CDR3 DNA reads as TGTGCCAGCAGCTTAGGTCTTACATTACTAGCCAAAAACATTCAGTACTTC. Together with reference TRBV11-2 and TRBJ2-4, the CDR3 gives the full variable domain: EAGVAQSPRYKIIEKRQSVAFWCNPISGHATLYWYQQILGQGPKLLIQFQNNGVVDDSQLPKDRFSAERLKGVDSTLKIQPAKLEDSAVYLCASSLGLTLLAKNIQYFGAGTRLSVL.

The CDR3 region is CASSIDFRSSYEQYF. The CDR3 DNA is TGTGCCAGTAGTATAGATTTTCGGAGCTCCTACGAGCAGTACTTC. The chain uses TRBV19 and TRBJ2-7; D gene ambiguous. The V end was cut by 0 bases, the J end by 0 bases, with 9 bases between. The CDR3 extends over 15 amino acids. CDR1 LNHDA and CDR2 SQIVND come from the germline V gene (reference sequence).

In its sample, this clone was seen a few times. This sequence joins TRBV29-1 and TRBJ1-3; no firm D call. The CDR3 spans 15 residues. Germline CDR1 SQVTM, CDR2 ANQGSEA. V lost 4 bases and J 0 bases, leaving 13 bases between the germline ends. CDR3: CSVVAGTNSGNTIYF. CDR3 nucleotide sequence: TGCAGCGTTGTCGCAGGAACGAACTCTGGAAACACCATATATTTT.

As regards this clone: A much larger clone is a single base away; this may be a read error. In DNA, the CDR3 is TGTGCCAGCAGCCAAGGATCTACAGGGGCCTACGAGCAGTACTTC. It codes for CASSQGSTGAYEQYF. This chain joins TRBV4-2 and TRBJ2-5; 7 bases map to TRBD1. The end of the DNA fits TRBJ2-7 better, so the J call may be wrong. The CDR3 runs 15 residues. Germline loops: CDR1 LGHNA, CDR2 YNFKEQ.

This clone was seen only once. This chain links TRBV5-1 with TRBJ2-3; 9 positions agree with TRBD2. There are 16 residues in the CDR3. CDR1 SGHRS and CDR2 YFSETQ come from the germline V gene. Trimming removed 0 bases from V and 7 bases from J; junction bases left unmatched: 9. The CDR3 region has the DNA TGCGCCAGCAGCTTGGCCTTGACTAGCGGAACCAATACGCAGTATTTT. Translation: CASSLALTSGTNTQYF.

This chain connects TRBV11-3 to TRBJ2-6; D is unresolved. Trimming left V 5 bases short and J 0 bases short, with 14 bases between. This CDR3 contains 17 residues. Germline V CDR1 and CDR2: SGHNT, YENEEA. This CDR3 reads CASSTKVVNSGANVLTF. The DNA of the CDR3 is TGTGCCAGCAGCACCAAAGTAGTAAACTCTGGGGCCAACGTCCTGACTTTC.

V usage is TRBV4-1 and J usage is TRBJ2-7; the D is unclear. In germline, CDR1 is MGHRA, CDR2 YSYEKL. V shed 0 bases and J shed 0 bases, with 9 bases lying between them. The CDR3 has 15 amino acids. CDR3 bases: TGCGCCAGCAGCCAAGATCGGTGGGGCTCCTACGAGCAGTACTTC. Translated: CASSQDRWGSYEQYF.

This sequence joins TRBV19 and TRBJ2-7; 12 positions agree with TRBD2. The CDR3 consists of 16 residues. Germline loops: CDR1 LNHDA, CDR2 SQIVND (reference sequence). V was pared by 5 bases and J by 3 bases, with 8 bases of the junction left unmatched. CDR3 bases: TGTGCCAGTAGTCTTTCGACTAGCGGGAGAGACTACGAGCAGTACTTC. Translation gives CASSLSTSGRDYEQYF.

This chain links TRBV13 with TRBJ2-1; no firm D call. This CDR3 spans 13 amino acids. V dropped 0 bases and J dropped 9 bases, with 9 bases sitting between them. Per the germline V gene, CDR1 is PRHDT and CDR2 is FYEKMQ (reference sequence). The CDR3: CASSLGRTGEQFF. In DNA, the CDR3 is TGTGCCAGCAGCTTAGGCAGGACGGGTGAGCAGTTCTTC.

The V and J genes are TRBV6-6 and TRBJ2-1; D is perhaps TRBD1 or TRBD2 (5 bases each). Trimming shortened V by 5 bases and J by 7 bases, and 21 bases separated the two germline ends. CDR3 length equals 16 residues. Germline CDR1 reads MNHNY; CDR2 reads SVGAGI (reference sequence). The CDR3 nucleotides are TGTGCCAGCAGTACGGGACGGCCGGCTACATTGAATGAGCAGTTCTTC. Translated, it gives CASSTGRPATLNEQFF.

This clone was picked up one time. The rearrangement uses TRBV15 and TRBJ2-7; D might be TRBD2 (5 bases). V was trimmed by 0 bases and J by 2 bases, leaving 17 bases between them. The CDR3 has 17 residues. Germline loops: CDR1 LNHNV, CDR2 YYDKDF (reference sequence). Here the CDR3 reads CATSRDNGRGSPYEQYF. The CDR3 nucleotides are TGTGCCACCAGCAGAGATAATGGGAGAGGGTCCCCCTACGAGCAGTACTTC.

The chain carries TRBV7-6 and TRBJ2-7, with 7 bases aligning to TRBD2. Trimming at V came to 4 bases and at J to 5 bases, leaving 17 bases not matched to a gene. The V gene's germline CDR1 is SGHVS and CDR2 FNYEAQ. This CDR3 has 17 amino acids. CDR3 protein: CASSSPRGNGGRDEQYF. CDR3 sequence (DNA): TGTGCCAGCAGCTCCCCCAGAGGCAATGGAGGGAGGGACGAGCAGTACTTC.

The rearrangement joins TRBV5-6 to TRBJ1-4; TRBD1 agrees at 9 bases. The CDR3 is made up of 14 amino acids. V dropped 5 bases and J dropped 10; count of bases not matched to a gene: 9. Germline loops: CDR1 SGHDT, CDR2 YYEEEE. CDR3 nucleotides: TGTGCCAGCAGTACTACAGGGGGCTTCGGAAAACTGTTTTTT. It encodes CASSTTGGFGKLFF.

This clone has a single count. The chain couples TRBV28 to TRBJ2-3; no clear D gene. Germline CDR1 MDHEN, CDR2 SYDVKM. V shed 7 bases and J shed 5 bases, with 13 bases lying between them. The CDR3 is 13 amino acids. The CDR3: CASTERLLDTQYF. The CDR3 DNA reads TGTGCCAGCACCGAACGCCTTTTAGATACGCAGTATTTT.

V and J are TRBV4-1 and TRBJ2-5, with D tentatively TRBD1 (5 bases). The germline V gene has CDR1 MGHRA and CDR2 YSYEKL. Trimming took 1 base from V and 4 from J, leaving 19 bases between them. This CDR3 has 17 amino acids. This chain's CDR3 is CASSQGGRGHQGETQYF. For the CDR3, the DNA is TGCGCCAGCAGCCAAGGGGGAAGGGGCCACCAAGGAGAGACCCAGTACTTC.

In DNA form, the CDR3 reads TGTGCCAGTAGTTCCGGGACAGGGGACTCCTACGAGCAGTACTTC. It encodes CASSSGTGDSYEQYF. This chain joins TRBV19 and TRBJ2-7, with TRBD1 identical over 10 bases. Germline V lookup: CDR1 LNHDA, CDR2 SQIVND (reference sequence). Trimming cost V 5 bases and J 0 bases; bases outside gene matches: 4. This CDR3 has 15 amino acids. Full variable domain (outside the CDR3, taken from reference TRBV19 and TRBJ2-7): DGGITQSPKYLFRKEGQNVTLSCEQNLNHDAMYWYRQDPGQGLRLIYYSQIVNDFQKGDIAEGYSVSREKKESFPLTVTSAQKNPTAFYLCASSSGTGDSYEQYFGPGTRLTVT.

The chain employs TRBV19 and TRBJ1-1, with TRBD1 identical over 8 bases. The CDR3 spans 13 residues. The germline V gene has CDR1 LNHDA and CDR2 SQIVND (reference sequence). After removal of 10 bases from V and 10 bases from J, the junction contained 14 bases not matched to a gene. The CDR3 DNA reads TGTGCCACAATGGACAGAGGGGGGACAGGAGCTTTCTTT. Its translation is CATMDRGGTGAFF.

The chain carries TRBV6-1 and TRBJ2-3; 9 bases fit TRBD2. V was pared by 5 bases and J by 2 bases, with 5 bases of the junction left unmatched. CDR3 length: 15 residues. Germline CDR1 MNHNS, CDR2 SASEGT. CDR3 sequence reads: CASSSVAGVTDTQYF. In DNA, the CDR3 is TGTGCCAGCAGTTCGGTAGCGGGAGTCACAGATACGCAGTATTTT.

This clone appeared a few times. The chain is built from TRBV19 and TRBJ1-6; D is perhaps TRBD1 (6 bases). Between the trimmed V and J ends, which lost 6 bases and 9 bases, there was a span of 21 bases. Germline V gene sequence: CDR1 LNHDA, CDR2 SQIVND (reference sequence). The CDR3 consists of 16 residues. For the CDR3, the DNA is TGTGCCAGTAGCCCACAACCGGGACACCGGGGTTCACCCCTCCACTTT. Protein sequence: CASSPQPGHRGSPLHF.